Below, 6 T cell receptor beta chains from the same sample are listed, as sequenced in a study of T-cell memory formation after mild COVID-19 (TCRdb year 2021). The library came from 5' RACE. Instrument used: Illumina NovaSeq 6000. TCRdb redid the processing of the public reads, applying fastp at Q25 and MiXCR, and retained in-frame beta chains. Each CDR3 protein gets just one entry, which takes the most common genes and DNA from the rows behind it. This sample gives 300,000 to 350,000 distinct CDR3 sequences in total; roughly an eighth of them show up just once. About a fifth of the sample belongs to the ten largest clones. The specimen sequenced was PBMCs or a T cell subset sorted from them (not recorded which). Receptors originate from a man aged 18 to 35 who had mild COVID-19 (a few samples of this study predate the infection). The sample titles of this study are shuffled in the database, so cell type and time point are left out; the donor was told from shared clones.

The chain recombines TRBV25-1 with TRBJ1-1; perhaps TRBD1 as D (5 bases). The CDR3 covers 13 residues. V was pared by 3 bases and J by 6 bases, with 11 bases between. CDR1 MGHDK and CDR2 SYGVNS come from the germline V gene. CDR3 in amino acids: CASSDTGTPEAFF. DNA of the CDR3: TGTGCCAGCAGTGATACAGGTACTCCTGAAGCTTTCTTT.

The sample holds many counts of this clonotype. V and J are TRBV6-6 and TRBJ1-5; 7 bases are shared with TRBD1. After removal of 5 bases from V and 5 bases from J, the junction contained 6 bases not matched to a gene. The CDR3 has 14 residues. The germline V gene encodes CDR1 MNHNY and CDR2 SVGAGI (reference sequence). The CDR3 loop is CASSPHRGHQPQHF. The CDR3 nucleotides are TGTGCCAGCAGTCCCCACAGGGGTCATCAGCCCCAGCATTTT.

CDR3 sequence reads: CASWGRAPGELFF. DNA of the CDR3: TGTGCCAGCTGGGGGAGGGCCCCCGGGGAGCTGTTTTTT. The chain carries TRBV21-1 and TRBJ2-2; the tabulated D call, TRBD2, remains unverified against the DNA. TRBV21-1 constitutes a pseudogene. This CDR3 region has 13 residues.

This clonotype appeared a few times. This CDR3 is CASSLRTGELYF. CDR3 DNA sequence: TGTGCCAGCAGCCTCCGGACAGGGGAACTGTACTTC. The chain employs TRBV7-2 and TRBJ2-7; 9 positions match TRBD1. The CDR3 has 12 amino acids. Per germline, CDR1 SGHTA and CDR2 FQGNSA. J gave up 12 bases and V 5 bases, and 8 bases lay outside the gene matches.

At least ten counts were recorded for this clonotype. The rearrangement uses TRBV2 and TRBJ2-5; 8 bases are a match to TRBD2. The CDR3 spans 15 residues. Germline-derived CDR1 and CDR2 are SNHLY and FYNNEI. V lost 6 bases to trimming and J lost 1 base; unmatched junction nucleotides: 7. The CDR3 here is CASSPFSGVQETQYF. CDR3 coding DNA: TGTGCCAGCAGCCCCTTTAGCGGGGTCCAAGAGACCCAGTACTTC. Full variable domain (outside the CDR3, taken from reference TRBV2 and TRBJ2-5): EPEVTQTPSHQVTQMGQEVILRCVPISNHLYFYWYRQILGQKVEFLVSFYNNEISEKSEIFDDQFSVERPDGSNFTLKIRSTKLEDSAMYFCASSPFSGVQETQYFGPGTRLLVL.

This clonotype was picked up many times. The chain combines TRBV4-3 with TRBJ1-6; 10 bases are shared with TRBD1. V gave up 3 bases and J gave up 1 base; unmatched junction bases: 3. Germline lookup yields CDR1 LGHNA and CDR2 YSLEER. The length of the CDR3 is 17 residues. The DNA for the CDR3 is TGCGCCAGCAGCCACTCGGGACAGGGGTCCTATAATTCACCCCTCCACTTT. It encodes CASSHSGQGSYNSPLHF.